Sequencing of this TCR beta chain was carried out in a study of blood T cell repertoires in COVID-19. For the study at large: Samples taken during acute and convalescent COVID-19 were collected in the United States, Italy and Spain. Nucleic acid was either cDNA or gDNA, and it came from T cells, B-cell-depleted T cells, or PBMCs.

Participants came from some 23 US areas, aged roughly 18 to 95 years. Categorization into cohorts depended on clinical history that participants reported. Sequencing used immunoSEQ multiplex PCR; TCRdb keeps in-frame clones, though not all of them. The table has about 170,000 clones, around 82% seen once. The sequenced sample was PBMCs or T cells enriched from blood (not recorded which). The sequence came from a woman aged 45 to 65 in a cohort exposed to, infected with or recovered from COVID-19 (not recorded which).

CDR3 DNA: TGTGCCAGCAGCTTGAGTAGGGACAGGGGTCGGTCTGGGGCCAACGTCCTGACTTTC. This sequence encodes CASSLSRDRGRSGANVLTF. The rearrangement joins TRBV5-5 to TRBJ2-6, with 10 bases identical to TRBD1. From germline, CDR1 is SGHKS and CDR2 YYEKEE (reference sequence). This CDR3 is built from 19 residues. The junction had 8 bases not matched to a gene; V was cut back by 1 base and J by 1 base.